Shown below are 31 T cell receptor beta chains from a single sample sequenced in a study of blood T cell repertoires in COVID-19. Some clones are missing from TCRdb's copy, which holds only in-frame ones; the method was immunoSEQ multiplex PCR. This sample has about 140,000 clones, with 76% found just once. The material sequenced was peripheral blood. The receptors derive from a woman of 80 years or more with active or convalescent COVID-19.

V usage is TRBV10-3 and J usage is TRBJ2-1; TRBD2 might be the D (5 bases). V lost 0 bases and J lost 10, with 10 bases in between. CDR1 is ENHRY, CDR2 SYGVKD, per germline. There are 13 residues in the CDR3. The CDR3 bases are TGTGCCATCAGTGAGTCGTTCGGGGTGGAGCAGTTCTTC. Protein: CAISESFGVEQFF.

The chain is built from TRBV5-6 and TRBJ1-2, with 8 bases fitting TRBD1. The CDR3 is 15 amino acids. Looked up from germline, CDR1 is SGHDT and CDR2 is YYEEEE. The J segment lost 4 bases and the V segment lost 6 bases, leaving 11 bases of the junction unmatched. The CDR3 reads CASTTNSGGPYGYTF. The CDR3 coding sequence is TGTGCCAGCACCACAAATTCAGGGGGCCCCTATGGCTACACCTTC.

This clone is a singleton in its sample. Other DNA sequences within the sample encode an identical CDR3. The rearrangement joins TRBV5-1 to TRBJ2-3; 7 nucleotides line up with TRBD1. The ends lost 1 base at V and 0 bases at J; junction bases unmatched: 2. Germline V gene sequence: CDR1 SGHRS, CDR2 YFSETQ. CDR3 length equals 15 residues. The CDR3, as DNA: TGCGCCAGCAGCTTGAGGGACAGCAGCACAGATACGCAGTATTTT. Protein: CASSLRDSSTDTQYF.

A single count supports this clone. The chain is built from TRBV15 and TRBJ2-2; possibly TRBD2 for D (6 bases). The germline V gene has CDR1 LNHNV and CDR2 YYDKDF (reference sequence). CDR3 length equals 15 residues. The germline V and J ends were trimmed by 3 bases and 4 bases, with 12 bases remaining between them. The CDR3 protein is CATSSGGPSTGELFF. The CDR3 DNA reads TGTGCCACCAGCAGCGGAGGGCCGAGCACCGGGGAGCTGTTTTTT.

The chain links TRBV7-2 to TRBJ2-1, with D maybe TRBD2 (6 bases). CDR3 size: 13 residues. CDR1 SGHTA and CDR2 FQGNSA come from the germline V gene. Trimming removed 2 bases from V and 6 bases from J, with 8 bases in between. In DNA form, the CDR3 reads TGTGCCAGCAGCTTACGGGGGTCCAATGAGCAGTTCTTC. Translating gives CASSLRGSNEQFF.

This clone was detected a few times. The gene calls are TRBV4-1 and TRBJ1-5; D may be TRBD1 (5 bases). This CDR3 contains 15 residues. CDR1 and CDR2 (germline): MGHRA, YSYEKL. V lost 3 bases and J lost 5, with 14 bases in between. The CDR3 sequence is CASSQPSGKYQPQHF. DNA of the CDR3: TGCGCCAGCAGCCAGCCTTCAGGGAAGTATCAGCCCCAGCATTTT.

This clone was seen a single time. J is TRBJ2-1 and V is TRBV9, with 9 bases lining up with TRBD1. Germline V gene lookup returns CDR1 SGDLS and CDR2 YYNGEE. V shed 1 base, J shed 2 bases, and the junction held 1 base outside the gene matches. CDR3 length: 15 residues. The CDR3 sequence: CASSVRDRAYNEQFF. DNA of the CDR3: TGTGCCAGCAGCGTAAGGGACAGGGCCTACAATGAGCAGTTCTTC.

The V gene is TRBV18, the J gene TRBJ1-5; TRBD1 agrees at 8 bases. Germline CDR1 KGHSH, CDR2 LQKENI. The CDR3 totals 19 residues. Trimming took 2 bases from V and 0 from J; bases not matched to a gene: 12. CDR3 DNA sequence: TGTGCCAGCTCACCAAGGTGGACAGGGCCCGAATATAGCAATCAGCCCCAGCATTTT. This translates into CASSPRWTGPEYSNQPQHF.

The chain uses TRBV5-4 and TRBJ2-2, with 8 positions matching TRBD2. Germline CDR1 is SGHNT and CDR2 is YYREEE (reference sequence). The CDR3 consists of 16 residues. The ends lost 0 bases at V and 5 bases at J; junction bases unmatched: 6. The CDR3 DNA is TGTGCCAGCAGCTTGGATGCGGGGGGACCAACCGGGGAGCTGTTTTTT. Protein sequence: CASSLDAGGPTGELFF.

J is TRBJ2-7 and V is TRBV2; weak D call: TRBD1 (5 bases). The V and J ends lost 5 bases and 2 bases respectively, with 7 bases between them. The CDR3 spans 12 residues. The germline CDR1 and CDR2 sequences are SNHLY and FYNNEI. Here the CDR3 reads CASSWGAYEQYF. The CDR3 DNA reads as TGTGCCAGCAGTTGGGGCGCCTACGAGCAGTACTTC.

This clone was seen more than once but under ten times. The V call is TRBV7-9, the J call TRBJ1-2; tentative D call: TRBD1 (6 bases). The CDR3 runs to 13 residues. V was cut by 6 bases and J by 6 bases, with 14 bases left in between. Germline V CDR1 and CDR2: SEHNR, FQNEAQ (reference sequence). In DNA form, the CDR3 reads TGTGCCAGCAGGGAACAGGGACCGCATGGCTACACCTTC. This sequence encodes CASREQGPHGYTF.

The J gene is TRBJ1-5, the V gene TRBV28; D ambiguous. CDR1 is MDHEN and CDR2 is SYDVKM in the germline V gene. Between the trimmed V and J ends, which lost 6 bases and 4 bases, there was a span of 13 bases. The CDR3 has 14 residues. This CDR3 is CASRGSPRNQPQHF. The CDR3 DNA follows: TGTGCCAGCAGGGGGAGTCCTCGGAATCAGCCCCAGCATTTT. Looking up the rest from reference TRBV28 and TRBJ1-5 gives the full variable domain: DVKVTQSSRYLVKRTGEKVFLECVQDMDHENMFWYRQDPGLGLRLIYFSYDVKMKEKGDIPEGYSVSREKKERFSLILESASTNQTSMYLCASRGSPRNQPQHFGDGTRLSIL.

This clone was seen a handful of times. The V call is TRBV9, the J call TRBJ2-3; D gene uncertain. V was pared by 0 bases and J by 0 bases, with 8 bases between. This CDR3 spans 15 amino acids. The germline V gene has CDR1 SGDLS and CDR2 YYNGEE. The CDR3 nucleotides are TGTGCCAGCAGCGTAGGTAGCACTAGCACAGATACGCAGTATTTT. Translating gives CASSVGSTSTDTQYF.

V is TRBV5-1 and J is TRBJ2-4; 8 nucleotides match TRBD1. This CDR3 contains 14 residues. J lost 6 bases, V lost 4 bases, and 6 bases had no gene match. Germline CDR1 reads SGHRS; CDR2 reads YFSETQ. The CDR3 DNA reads TGCGCCAGCAGCCAAGACAGGGGCCTAAACATTCAGTACTTC. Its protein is CASSQDRGLNIQYF.

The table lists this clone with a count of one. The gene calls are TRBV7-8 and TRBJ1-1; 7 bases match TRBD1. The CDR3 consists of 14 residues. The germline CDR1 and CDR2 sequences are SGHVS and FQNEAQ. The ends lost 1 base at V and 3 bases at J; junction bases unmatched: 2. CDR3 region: CASSLGRGYTEAFF. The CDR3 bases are TGTGCCAGCAGCTTAGGCAGGGGGTACACTGAAGCTTTCTTT.

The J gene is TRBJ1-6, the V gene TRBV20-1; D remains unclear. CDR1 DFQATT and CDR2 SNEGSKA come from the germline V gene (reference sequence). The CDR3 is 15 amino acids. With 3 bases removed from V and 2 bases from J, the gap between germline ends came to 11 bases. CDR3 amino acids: CSASSGGTYNSPLHF. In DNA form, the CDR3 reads TGCAGTGCTAGTTCAGGAGGGACCTATAATTCACCCCTCCACTTT.

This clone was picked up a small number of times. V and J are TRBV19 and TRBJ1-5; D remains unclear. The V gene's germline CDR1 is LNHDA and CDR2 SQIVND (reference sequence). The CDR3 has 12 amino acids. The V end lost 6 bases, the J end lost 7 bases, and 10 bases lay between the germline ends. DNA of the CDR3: TGTGCCAGTAGGTCGGGTGGACAGCCCCAGCATTTT. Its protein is CASRSGGQPQHF.

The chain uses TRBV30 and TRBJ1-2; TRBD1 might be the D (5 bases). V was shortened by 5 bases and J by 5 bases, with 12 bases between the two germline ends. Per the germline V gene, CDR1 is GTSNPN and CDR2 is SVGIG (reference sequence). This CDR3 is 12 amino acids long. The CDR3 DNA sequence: TGTGCCTGGCAAAGACAGTATTATGGCTACACCTTC. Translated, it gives CAWQRQYYGYTF.

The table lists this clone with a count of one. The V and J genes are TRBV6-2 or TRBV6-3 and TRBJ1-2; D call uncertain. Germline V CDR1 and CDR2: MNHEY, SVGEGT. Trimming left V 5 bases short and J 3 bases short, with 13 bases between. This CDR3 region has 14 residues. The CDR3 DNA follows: TGTGCCAGCAGTAACCCTTCGGGAGACTATGGCTACACCTTC. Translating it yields CASSNPSGDYGYTF.

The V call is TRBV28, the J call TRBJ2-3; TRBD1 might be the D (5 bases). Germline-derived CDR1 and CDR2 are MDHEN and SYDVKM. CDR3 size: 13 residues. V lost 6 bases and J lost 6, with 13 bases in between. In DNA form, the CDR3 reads TGTGCCAGCAGGTATTCCAGGGTGGATACGCAGTATTTT. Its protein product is CASRYSRVDTQYF.

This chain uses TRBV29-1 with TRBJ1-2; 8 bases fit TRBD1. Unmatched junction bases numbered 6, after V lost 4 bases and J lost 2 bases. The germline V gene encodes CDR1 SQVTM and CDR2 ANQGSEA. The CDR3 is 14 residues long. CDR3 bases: TGCAGCGTTGGAGGACAGGGCCCGAACTATGGCTACACCTTC. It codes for CSVGGQGPNYGYTF.

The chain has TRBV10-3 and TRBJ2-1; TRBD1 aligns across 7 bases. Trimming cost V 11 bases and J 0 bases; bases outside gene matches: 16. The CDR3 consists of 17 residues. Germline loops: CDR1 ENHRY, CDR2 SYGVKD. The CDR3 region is CADPDRTSRSSYNEQFF. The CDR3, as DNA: TGTGCCGATCCGGACAGGACGAGTAGGAGCTCCTACAATGAGCAGTTCTTC.

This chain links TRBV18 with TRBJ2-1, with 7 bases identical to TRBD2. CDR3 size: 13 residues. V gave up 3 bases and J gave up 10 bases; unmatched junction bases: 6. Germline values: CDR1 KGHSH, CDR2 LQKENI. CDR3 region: CASSPPMGLEQFF. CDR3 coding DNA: TGTGCCAGCTCACCGCCAATGGGACTAGAGCAGTTCTTC.

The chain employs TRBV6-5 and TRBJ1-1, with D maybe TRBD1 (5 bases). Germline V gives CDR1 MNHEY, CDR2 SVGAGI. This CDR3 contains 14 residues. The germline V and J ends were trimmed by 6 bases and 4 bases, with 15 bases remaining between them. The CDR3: CASRRIAQGTEAFF. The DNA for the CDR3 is TGTGCCAGCAGGAGGATCGCCCAGGGCACTGAAGCTTTCTTT.

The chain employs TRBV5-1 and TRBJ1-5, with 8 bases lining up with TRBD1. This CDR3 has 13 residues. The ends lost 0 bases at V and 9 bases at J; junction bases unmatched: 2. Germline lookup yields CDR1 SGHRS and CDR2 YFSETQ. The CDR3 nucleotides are TGCGCCAGCAGCTTGGCAGGGGGCAGGCCCCAGCATTTT. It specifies CASSLAGGRPQHF.

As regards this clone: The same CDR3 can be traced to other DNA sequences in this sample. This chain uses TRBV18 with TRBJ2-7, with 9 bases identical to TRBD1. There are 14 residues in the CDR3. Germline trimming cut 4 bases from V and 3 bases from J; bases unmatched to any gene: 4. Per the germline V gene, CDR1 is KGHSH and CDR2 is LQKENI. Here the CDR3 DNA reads TGTGCCAGCTCACAGGGGACAGGGAGCTACGAGCAGTACTTC. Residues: CASSQGTGSYEQYF.

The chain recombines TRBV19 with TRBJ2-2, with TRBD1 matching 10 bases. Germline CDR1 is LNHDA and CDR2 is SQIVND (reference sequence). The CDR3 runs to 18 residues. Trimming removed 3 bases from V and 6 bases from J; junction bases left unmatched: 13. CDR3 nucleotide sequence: TGTGCCAGTAGTATCCCCGGGACAGGGGCCTTTAGGGCCGGGGAGCTGTTTTTT. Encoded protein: CASSIPGTGAFRAGELFF.

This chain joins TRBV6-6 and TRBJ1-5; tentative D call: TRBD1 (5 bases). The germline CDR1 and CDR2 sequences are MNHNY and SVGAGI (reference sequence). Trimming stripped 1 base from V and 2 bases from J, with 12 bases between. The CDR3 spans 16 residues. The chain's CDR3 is CASSYFRGVGNQPQHF. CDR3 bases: TGTGCCAGCAGTTACTTTCGGGGGGTAGGCAATCAGCCCCAGCATTTT.

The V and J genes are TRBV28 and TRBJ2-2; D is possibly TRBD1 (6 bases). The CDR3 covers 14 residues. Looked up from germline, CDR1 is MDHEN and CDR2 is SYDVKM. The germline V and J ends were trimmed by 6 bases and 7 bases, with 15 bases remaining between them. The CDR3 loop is CASRNQGIGGELFF. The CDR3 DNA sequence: TGTGCCAGCAGGAACCAGGGGATTGGCGGGGAGCTGTTTTTT.

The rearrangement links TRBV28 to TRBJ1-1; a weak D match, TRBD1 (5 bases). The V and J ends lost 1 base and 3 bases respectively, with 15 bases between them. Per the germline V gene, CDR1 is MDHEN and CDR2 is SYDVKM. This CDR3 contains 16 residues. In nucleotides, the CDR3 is TGTGCCAGCAGTTTATTGGCAGGGACTACCCACACTGAAGCTTTCTTT. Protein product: CASSLLAGTTHTEAFF.

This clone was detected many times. The CDR3 DNA follows: TGCGCCAGCAGCCAAGGTCCGACTAGAGTCACCGGGGAGCTGTTTTTT. It translates to CASSQGPTRVTGELFF. The genes are TRBV4-3 and TRBJ2-2, with D possibly matching TRBD2 (6 bases). Germline CDR1 reads LGHNA; CDR2 reads YSLEER. This CDR3 has 16 residues. Between the trimmed V and J ends, which lost 1 base and 4 bases, there was a span of 13 bases.